Presented here are 6 T cell receptor beta chains from one specimen sequenced in a study of shared clonotypes between healthy human individuals. TCRdb's copy holds only in-frame clones and misses some; the assay was immunoSEQ multiplex PCR. The sample includes about 2.1 million clones, 80% to 95% of them seen just once. CD45RO-negative, CCR7-selected cells formed the naive CD8 fraction, which excluded terminally differentiated effector memory CD45RA+ cells. Input material: naive CD8+ T cells from PBMCs. The receptors derive from a man aged 18-30 years in good health. Some clones in this sample may be carry-over from other donors' samples.

The gene calls are TRBV6-1 and TRBJ1-3; no firm D call. Germline CDR1 is MNHNS and CDR2 is SASEGT. This CDR3 is built from 12 residues. Between the trimmed V and J ends, which lost 7 bases and 1 base, there was a span of 5 bases. This CDR3 reads CASIKSGNTIYF. As DNA, the CDR3 is TGTGCCAGCATAAAATCTGGAAACACCATATATTTT.

This rearrangement joins TRBV27 to TRBJ2-1, with no clear D. Trimming shortened V by 3 bases and J by 5 bases, and 8 bases separated the two germline ends. The CDR3 length is 13 residues. Germline CDR1 and CDR2: MNHEY and SMNVEV (reference sequence). DNA for the CDR3: TGTGCCAGCAGTTTCTACGAGAACAATGAGCAGTTCTTC. Protein product: CASSFYENNEQFF.

The chain uses TRBV2 and TRBJ1-5; D unresolved. The V gene's germline CDR1 is SNHLY and CDR2 FYNNEI. Deletions cut 4 bases from V and 2 bases from J, with 12 bases between. The CDR3 totals 15 residues. The CDR3 DNA follows: TGTGCCAGCAGTGCGGGTTTTAGTGGCAATCAGCCCCAGCATTTT. It is translated as CASSAGFSGNQPQHF.

The chain has TRBV5-6 and TRBJ2-1, with no clear D. The germline CDR1 and CDR2 sequences are SGHDT and YYEEEE. CDR3 length: 11 residues. V lost 3 bases, J lost 14 bases, and 12 bases lay in between. The DNA of the CDR3 is TGTGCCAGCAGCTCATCGGGTGGGGAGTTCTTC. It is translated as CASSSSGGEFF. Full variable domain (rest looked up from reference TRBV5-6 and TRBJ2-1): DAGVTQSPTHLIKTRGQQVTLRCSPKSGHDTVSWYQQALGQGPQFIFQYYEEEERQRGNFPDRFSGHQFPNYSSELNVNALLLGDSALYLCASSSSGGEFFGPGTRLTVL.

Of note for this clone: At the DNA level, this CDR3 is encoded by other sequences in the same sample as well. The rearrangement links TRBV9 to TRBJ1-2; D possibly corresponds to TRBD1 (5 bases). Trimming pared 2 bases from V and 8 bases from J, leaving 10 bases between. Germline V lookup: CDR1 SGDLS, CDR2 YYNGEE. The CDR3 consists of 12 residues. CDR3 DNA sequence: TGTGCCAGCAGCGTCACAGGCGGGGGCTACACCTTC. Protein sequence: CASSVTGGGYTF. The full variable domain, completed using reference TRBV9 and TRBJ1-2, is DSGVTQTPKHLITATGQRVTLRCSPRSGDLSVYWYQQSLDQGLQFLIQYYNGEERAKGNILERFSAQQFPDLHSELNLSSLELGDSALYFCASSVTGGGYTFGSGTRLTVV.

A note on this clone: The sample contains more than one DNA sequence encoding this CDR3. This rearrangement joins TRBV5-6 to TRBJ2-1; 7 bases align to TRBD1. This CDR3 is built from 15 residues. With V trimmed by 0 bases and J by 2 bases, 2 bases remained unmatched. The germline V gene encodes CDR1 SGHDT and CDR2 YYEEEE. The CDR3 coding sequence is TGTGCCAGCAGCTTGGGACAGGGTACCTACAATGAGCAGTTCTTC. Translation: CASSLGQGTYNEQFF.